The text below deals with one T cell receptor beta chain. What this receptor recognizes is not known. There are no base qualities to consult, and no much larger clone falls within one base. These data come from a study of T cell repertoires in cytomegalovirus infection (dated by TCRdb to the late 2010s). For the wider study: Donor HLA type was relevant to the analysis, as public TCR beta signatures indicated carriage of CMV infection together with the matching HLA type.

The CDR3, from cysteine to phenylalanine, totals 16 residues. The DNA shown is the 48-base CDR3, in frame from base 1. Ends trimmed: V by 4 bases, J by 3 bases; bases unmatched to a gene: 8. CDR1 and CDR2 are read off the germline V gene (reference sequence) as SGHKS and YYEKEE. The sequencer was an Illumina HiSeq 1500. The public reads were run again by TCRdb, first through fastp at Q25 and then through MiXCR, and only productive beta chains were kept. Entries that share a CDR3 protein sequence are merged under the most common genes and DNA. This sample is represented by 480,000 or so distinct CDR3 sequences; 11% of them were singletons. The ten most abundant clones make up roughly a tenth of the sample. Findings and caveats that apply to the study as a whole: Carriers of CMV infection plus the relevant HLA type were discriminated by the cumulative frequency of public TCR beta family members in the study cohort and in an independent 352-donor cohort. The ex vivo response was dominated by HLA-C-restricted CMV-specific TCR beta clonotypes, and the single most frequent clonotype in two of eight donors was supplied by these HLA-C-restricted clonotypes.

The sequenced sample consisted of PBMCs. This sequence uses TRBV5-5 and TRBJ1-1; TRBD1 lines up with 11 middle nucleotides. This clonotype originated in a human donor in good health (CMV status not recorded). Some clones in this sample may be carry-over from other donors' samples. Here is the DNA: TGTGCCAGCAGCCCCGGACAGGGGGCGTCTGACACTGAAGCTTTCTTT. Its product reads: CASSPGQGASDTEAFF. Joined to the reference TRBV5-5 and TRBJ1-1 proteins, this CDR3 gives the full variable domain: DAGVTQSPTHLIKTRGQQVTLRCSPISGHKSVSWYQQVLGQGPQFIFQYYEKEERGRGNFPDRFSARQFPNYSSELNVNALLLGDSALYLCASSPGQGASDTEAFFGQGTRLTVV.